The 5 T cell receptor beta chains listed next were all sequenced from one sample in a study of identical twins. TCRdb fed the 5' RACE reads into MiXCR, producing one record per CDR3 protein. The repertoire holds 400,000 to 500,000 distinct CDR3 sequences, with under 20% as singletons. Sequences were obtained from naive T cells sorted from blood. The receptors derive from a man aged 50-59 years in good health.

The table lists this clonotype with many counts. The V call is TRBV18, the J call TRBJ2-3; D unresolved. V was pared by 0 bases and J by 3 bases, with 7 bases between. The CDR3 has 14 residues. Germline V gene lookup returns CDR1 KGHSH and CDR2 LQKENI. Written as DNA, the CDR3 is TGTGCCAGCTCACCACCGGACGGTACAGATACGCAGTATTTT. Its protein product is CASSPPDGTDTQYF. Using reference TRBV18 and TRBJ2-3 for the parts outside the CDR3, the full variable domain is NAGVMQNPRHLVRRRGQEARLRCSPMKGHSHVYWYRQLPEEGLKFMVYLQKENIIDESGMPKERFSAEFPKEGPSILRIQQVVRGDSAAYFCASSPPDGTDTQYFGPGTRLTVL.

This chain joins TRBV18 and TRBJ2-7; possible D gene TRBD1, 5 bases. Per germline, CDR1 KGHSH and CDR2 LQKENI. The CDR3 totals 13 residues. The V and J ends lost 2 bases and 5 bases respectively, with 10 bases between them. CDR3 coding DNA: TGTGCCAGCTCACCAAATAGGGGTAACGAGCAGTACTTC. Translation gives CASSPNRGNEQYF. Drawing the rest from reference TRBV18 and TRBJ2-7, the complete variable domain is NAGVMQNPRHLVRRRGQEARLRCSPMKGHSHVYWYRQLPEEGLKFMVYLQKENIIDESGMPKERFSAEFPKEGPSILRIQQVVRGDSAAYFCASSPNRGNEQYFGPGTRLTVT.

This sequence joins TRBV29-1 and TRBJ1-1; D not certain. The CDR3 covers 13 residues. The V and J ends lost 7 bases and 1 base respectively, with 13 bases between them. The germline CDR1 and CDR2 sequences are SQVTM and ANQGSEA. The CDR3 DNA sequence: TGCAGCGCGCTTGCGCCGGGGAACACTGAAGCTTTCTTT. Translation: CSALAPGNTEAFF.

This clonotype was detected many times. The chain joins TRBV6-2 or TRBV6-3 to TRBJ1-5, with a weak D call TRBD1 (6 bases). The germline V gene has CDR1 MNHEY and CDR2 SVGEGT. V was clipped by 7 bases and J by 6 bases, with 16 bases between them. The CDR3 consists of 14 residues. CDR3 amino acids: CASNFVGRGQPQHF. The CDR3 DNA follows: TGTGCCAGCAACTTCGTGGGCAGGGGTCAGCCCCAGCATTTT.

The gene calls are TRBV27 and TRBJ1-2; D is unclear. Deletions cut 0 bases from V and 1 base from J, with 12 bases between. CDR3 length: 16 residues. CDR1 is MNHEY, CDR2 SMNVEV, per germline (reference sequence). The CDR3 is CASSLSLTDGNYGYTF. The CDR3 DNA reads TGTGCCAGCAGTTTATCGTTAACAGACGGTAACTATGGCTACACCTTC.